This TCR beta chain was obtained from a study of Graves' ophthalmopathy and Graves' hyperthyroidism. The study's findings and limits: Classification of ophthalmopathy versus stable hyperthyroidism by a 13-signature model yielded around 88% sensitivity and about 83% specificity. The model reached just under 71% sensitivity and under 75% specificity for predicting ophthalmopathy progression.

New diagnoses, under 2 months' duration, and ages 18 to 65 characterized the hyperthyroidism patients. Notes on this clonotype: Its antigen is not known. The conserved phenylalanine or tryptophan normally closing the CDR3 is absent here, so this likely arose from a read error. No DNA is shown, since the ends of the CDR3 on it are uncertain; the CDR3 is the one TCRdb lists.

RNA transcripts yielded amplified TCR beta CDR3 regions. RT-PCR was first run with HTBI primers, then multiplex PCR in a second round. Each CDR3 protein gets one entry after TCRdb re-called the multiplex PCR reads with MiXCR. Of 900,000 to 1,200,000 distinct CDR3 sequences in the sample, about 38% were seen once. CDR1 is SGHNT and CDR2 is YYREEE in the germline V gene (reference sequence). The CDR3 is made up of 9 amino acids, end residues included. The sample consisted of peripheral blood or thyroid tissue (not recorded which). The sequence derives from an adult man with Graves' hyperthyroidism. The chain combines TRBV5-4 with TRBJ1-6; TRBD1, the table's D call, was not compared with the DNA. CDR3 region: CASSKGQPR.